The T cell receptor beta chain described here comes from a study of memory CD4+ T cells and cytomegalovirus serostatus. Study-wide context: Of the healthy Belgian adults, eight or nine were CMV seropositive and 20 to 30 seronegative.

Single viable CD3+CD4+CD8-CD45RO+ cells were sorted as the memory CD4+ T cells. Total CD4+ T cells were enriched by CD4 positive selection. Sequenced by immunoSEQ multiplex PCR; TCRdb stores in-frame clones only, minus some. This table holds about 42,000 clones, more than 60% found once. The CDR3 is made up of 14 amino acids. V trimming: 5 bases; J trimming: 5 bases; junction bases outside the gene matches: 4. From germline, CDR1 is LNHDA and CDR2 SQIVND (reference sequence). The clonotype was recovered from an adult in good health and CMV-seronegative. This chain connects TRBV19 to TRBJ2-3; 10 bases are shared with TRBD1. The material sequenced was memory CD4+ T cells from blood. The CDR3 nucleotides read TGTGCCAGTAGTGGGACAGGGGCTGGAGATACGCAGTATTTT. Its protein product is CASSGTGAGDTQYF.